The subject of this entry is one T cell receptor beta chain. Between the trimmed V and J ends, which lost 4 bases and 6 bases, there was a span of 22 bases. CDR1 and CDR2 from the germline V gene are MRHNA and SNTAGT. The CDR3 totals 16 residues. This record comes from a study of blood T cell repertoires in COVID-19. As originally analysed: Scientists estimated how many nucleated cells there were by amplifying reference gene primers. Data came from immunoSEQ multiplex PCR; TCRdb stores just in-frame clones and leaves some out. V, J and clone size reflect that table, while D and trimming were determined from the DNA. In the table there are 200,000 to 300,000 clones, 70% to 90% of which are singletons.

The chain links TRBV6-4 to TRBJ2-7; D is perhaps TRBD2 (6 bases). The material sequenced was PBMCs or T cells enriched from blood (not recorded which). The sequence came from a woman aged 35 to 49 with acute COVID-19. This CDR3 is CASSALAGTSPSEQYF. The CDR3 nucleotides are TGTGCCAGCAGTGCGCTTGCCGGGACTTCCCCCTCCGAGCAGTACTTC.